These 32 T cell receptor beta chains originate from one sample sequenced in a study of shared clonotypes between healthy human individuals. Naive-designated CD8 cells lacked CD45RO, were positively enriched for CCR7, and omitted terminally differentiated effector memory CD45RA+ cells. Assay used: immunoSEQ multiplex PCR; TCRdb lists only in-frame clones, some missing. The sample has 1.5 million to 2.5 million clones, approximately 95% seen once; the top ten hold approximately 1.2%. The sample taken for sequencing was naive CD8+ T cells sorted from blood. The receptor set was obtained from a man aged 18 to 29 in good health.

V gene TRBV5-1 combines with J gene TRBJ1-6, with 8 bases lining up with TRBD1. Losses at the gene ends were 0 bases for V and 10 bases for J; bases not matched to a gene: 6. CDR1 and CDR2 from the germline V gene are SGHRS and YFSETQ. The CDR3 consists of 15 residues. Here the CDR3 reads CASSLEQGGGSPLHF. The CDR3 nucleotides are TGCGCCAGCAGCTTGGAACAGGGGGGTGGATCACCCCTCCACTTT.

This chain joins TRBV7-9 and TRBJ2-2; D might be TRBD1 (6 bases). Germline CDR1 SEHNR, CDR2 FQNEAQ (reference sequence). The V end lost 5 bases, the J end lost 1 base, and 20 bases lay between the germline ends. The length of the CDR3 is 18 residues. CDR3 sequence reads: CASSQDPQGPENTGELFF. Here the CDR3 DNA reads TGTGCCAGCAGCCAGGACCCACAGGGACCGGAGAACACCGGGGAGCTGTTTTTT.

This chain links TRBV19 with TRBJ2-7; TRBD1 matches 8 bases. Germline V gene data show CDR1 as LNHDA and CDR2 as SQIVND (reference sequence). CDR3 size: 13 residues. J lost 5 bases, V lost 5 bases, and 5 bases had no gene match. CDR3 sequence (DNA): TGTGCCAGTAGTCAGGGGGCGTGGGACGAGCAGTACTTC. This codes for CASSQGAWDEQYF.

The chain has TRBV5-1 and TRBJ1-1, with TRBD1 matching over 7 bases. The CDR3 sequence is 16 residues long. After removal of 0 bases from V and 8 bases from J, the junction contained 13 bases not matched to a gene. Germline assignment: CDR1 SGHRS and CDR2 YFSETQ. The CDR3 region has the DNA TGCGCCAGCAGCTTGGATCCGGGACAGCTCCTCGAAGAAGCTTTCTTT. As protein: CASSLDPGQLLEEAFF.

V is TRBV19 and J is TRBJ2-5, with 11 bases fitting TRBD1. The junction had 4 bases not matched to a gene; V was cut back by 5 bases and J by 5 bases. The germline gives CDR1 LNHDA, CDR2 SQIVND (reference sequence). The CDR3 is 14 amino acids. This chain's CDR3 is CASSGQGALETQYF. The CDR3 DNA sequence: TGTGCCAGTAGTGGACAGGGGGCGTTGGAGACCCAGTACTTC.

The genes are TRBV5-4 and TRBJ2-7; 7 bases agree with TRBD1. V was clipped by 0 bases and J by 3 bases; unmatched bases: 6. In germline, CDR1 is SGHNT, CDR2 YYREEE (reference sequence). The CDR3 has 15 amino acids. The CDR3, as DNA: TGTGCCAGCAGCTTGGTCGGGCAGGGGGACTACGAGCAGTACTTC. This codes for CASSLVGQGDYEQYF.

The chain employs TRBV7-9 and TRBJ2-5; D not certain. Germline lookup yields CDR1 SEHNR and CDR2 FQNEAQ (reference sequence). The CDR3 loop spans 13 amino acids. Trimming left V 4 bases short and J 2 bases short, with 8 bases between. The CDR3 DNA is TGTGCCAGCAGCTCCGACGAACAAGAGACCCAGTACTTC. It is translated as CASSSDEQETQYF.

Notes on this clone: This sample also contains other DNA sequences that code for the same CDR3. The chain is built from TRBV9 and TRBJ2-1; D gene uncertain. V gave up 2 bases and J gave up 5 bases, with 11 bases separating them. The germline V gene encodes CDR1 SGDLS and CDR2 YYNGEE. The CDR3 runs 14 residues. This chain's CDR3 is CASSVEEGDNEQFF. The CDR3 DNA sequence: TGTGCCAGCAGCGTCGAGGAAGGCGACAATGAGCAGTTCTTC.

The CDR3 reads CATYAADSGNTIYF. CDR3 nucleotide sequence: TGTGCCACCTATGCGGCCGACTCTGGAAACACCATATATTTT. The V gene is TRBV10-3, the J gene TRBJ1-3; D is unresolved. The CDR3 is made up of 14 amino acids. From germline, CDR1 is ENHRY and CDR2 SYGVKD. Deletions cut 10 bases from V and 0 bases from J, with 13 bases between.

V gene TRBV27 combines with J gene TRBJ2-1; D perhaps matches TRBD2 (5 bases). The V gene lost 3 bases and the J gene lost 8 bases, with 23 bases spanning the gap. Germline V gene sequence: CDR1 MNHEY, CDR2 SMNVEV (reference sequence). This CDR3 contains 17 residues. The DNA for the CDR3 is TGTGCCAGCAGTTTGCTCACCGGACTCTCAAACGGGGATGAGCAGTTCTTC. Residues: CASSLLTGLSNGDEQFF.

The gene calls are TRBV9 and TRBJ1-2; no definite D call. Germline lookup yields CDR1 SGDLS and CDR2 YYNGEE. The CDR3 loop spans 15 amino acids. Deletions cut 8 bases from V and 0 bases from J, with 17 bases between. The CDR3 DNA reads TGTGCCAGGCCGTTTCCGGTTTCTTCTAACTATGGCTACACCTTC. It encodes CARPFPVSSNYGYTF.

Of note for this clone: The same CDR3 arises from other DNA sequences in this sample as well. J is TRBJ1-1 and V is TRBV6-5, with 7 nucleotides matching TRBD1. The CDR3 is 14 residues long. The trim removed 3 bases at V and 1 base at J, leaving 2 bases unmatched. CDR1 MNHEY and CDR2 SVGAGI come from the germline V gene. CDR3 DNA: TGTGCCAGCAGTTATGCAGGGGGGAACACTGAAGCTTTCTTT. Translated: CASSYAGGNTEAFF.

The V call is TRBV19, the J call TRBJ1-5; TRBD1 aligns across 7 bases. The germline V gene has CDR1 LNHDA and CDR2 SQIVND (reference sequence). V lost 5 bases, J lost 7 bases, and 11 bases stayed unmatched. The CDR3 runs 15 residues. CDR3 in DNA: TGTGCCAGTAGTGTCCTCCAGGGGGTAGGACAGCCCCAGCATTTT. Encoded protein: CASSVLQGVGQPQHF. Drawing the rest from reference TRBV19 and TRBJ1-5, the complete variable domain is DGGITQSPKYLFRKEGQNVTLSCEQNLNHDAMYWYRQDPGQGLRLIYYSQIVNDFQKGDIAEGYSVSREKKESFPLTVTSAQKNPTAFYLCASSVLQGVGQPQHFGDGTRLSIL.

DNA of the CDR3: TGCGCCAGCAGGGTGGGGAGCACAGATACGCAGTATTTT. Translated: CASRVGSTDTQYF. The chain recombines TRBV5-1 with TRBJ2-3; D not certain. The germline V gene has CDR1 SGHRS and CDR2 YFSETQ. V was pared by 5 bases and J by 0 bases, with 7 bases between. The CDR3 contains 13 residues.

This chain joins TRBV5-5 and TRBJ2-7; D is possibly TRBD1 (6 bases). CDR3 length: 14 amino acids. CDR1 and CDR2 (germline): SGHKS, YYEKEE (reference sequence). V shed 1 base and J shed 2 bases, with 10 bases lying between them. CDR3 region: CASSLQGIPYEQYF. The CDR3 DNA is TGTGCCAGCAGCTTGCAGGGGATTCCCTACGAGCAGTACTTC.

The chain combines TRBV7-2 with TRBJ2-5, with D maybe TRBD2 (6 bases). The CDR3 contains 17 residues. V was shortened by 0 bases and J by 0 bases, with 14 bases between the two germline ends. Per germline, CDR1 SGHTA and CDR2 FQGNSA. The CDR3 here is CASSLAVLAYDQETQYF. CDR3 bases: TGTGCCAGCAGCTTAGCGGTGCTAGCGTATGACCAAGAGACCCAGTACTTC.

The chain employs TRBV19 and TRBJ2-7; 8 bases agree with TRBD2. CDR1 and CDR2 from the germline V gene are LNHDA and SQIVND (reference sequence). Germline trimming cut 8 bases from V and 0 bases from J; bases unmatched to any gene: 3. The CDR3 totals 13 residues. The CDR3 DNA follows: TGTGCCAGTTCAGCGGGGGACTCCTACGAGCAGTACTTC. This gives the protein CASSAGDSYEQYF. The whole variable domain, remainder taken from reference TRBV19 and TRBJ2-7, is DGGITQSPKYLFRKEGQNVTLSCEQNLNHDAMYWYRQDPGQGLRLIYYSQIVNDFQKGDIAEGYSVSREKKESFPLTVTSAQKNPTAFYLCASSAGDSYEQYFGPGTRLTVT.

There are a few counts of this clone. Other DNA sequences in the sample encode the same CDR3. J is TRBJ2-7 and V is TRBV6-5; D is possibly TRBD1 or TRBD2 (6 bases each). The ends were cut back, 2 bases at V and 5 bases at J, with 10 bases in the middle. Per germline, CDR1 MNHEY and CDR2 SVGAGI. This CDR3 contains 13 residues. The CDR3 DNA follows: TGTGCCAGCAGTTACGGGGGGCAGAACGAGCAGTACTTC. Its protein is CASSYGGQNEQYF.

The CDR3 DNA reads as TGTGCCAGCAGAGGACTCGGAGAGAGCTGGGGCTACACCTTC. This encodes CASRGLGESWGYTF. This chain uses TRBV6-5 with TRBJ1-2; D is ambiguous. CDR1 and CDR2 (germline): MNHEY, SVGAGI. The V gene lost 6 bases and the J gene lost 8 bases, with 19 bases spanning the gap. This CDR3 has 14 residues.

The gene calls are TRBV19 and TRBJ2-1, with 9 bases matching TRBD1. This CDR3 contains 15 residues. The V gene's germline CDR1 is LNHDA and CDR2 SQIVND (reference sequence). After removal of 8 bases from V and 0 bases from J, the junction contained 5 bases not matched to a gene. For the CDR3, the DNA is TGTGCCAGTGATACAGGGGGCTCCTCCTACAATGAGCAGTTCTTC. As protein: CASDTGGSSYNEQFF.

The chain joins TRBV7-2 to TRBJ2-7; 11 nucleotides agree with TRBD2. The CDR3 runs to 15 residues. The germline gives CDR1 SGHTA, CDR2 FQGNSA. With V trimmed by 4 bases and J by 3 bases, 5 bases remained unmatched. The DNA of the CDR3 is TGTGCCAGCAGCTCCCTGACTAGCGGGATCTACGAGCAGTACTTC. Translated: CASSSLTSGIYEQYF.

A note on this clone: The sample carries other DNA sequences with the same CDR3. This chain links TRBV7-9 with TRBJ1-6, with 7 bases aligning to TRBD1. CDR3 size: 14 residues. V lost 1 base to trimming and J lost 10 bases; unmatched junction nucleotides: 4. Germline V gives CDR1 SEHNR, CDR2 FQNEAQ (reference sequence). CDR3 protein: CASSLGQGGSPLHF. The DNA for the CDR3 is TGTGCCAGCAGCTTAGGGCAGGGGGGATCACCCCTCCACTTT.

V gene TRBV6-1 combines with J gene TRBJ2-5; TRBD1 matches at 9 bases. CDR1 and CDR2 (germline): MNHNS, SASEGT. This CDR3 region has 18 residues. V gave up 2 bases and J gave up 3 bases; unmatched junction bases: 13. CDR3 coding DNA: TGTGCCAGCAGTGAAACTCCTTCCGGGACAGGGTTTGAAGAGACCCAGTACTTC. Translation: CASSETPSGTGFEETQYF.

The sample holds one count of this clone. V and J are TRBV29-1 and TRBJ2-7; either TRBD1 or TRBD2 may fit D (5 bases each). The CDR3 has 13 amino acids. The germline gives CDR1 SQVTM, CDR2 ANQGSEA. Trimming stripped 7 bases from V and 1 base from J, with 14 bases between. CDR3 DNA: TGCAGCGCCCGGGACGTAGGGTCCTACGAGCAGTACTTC. Its translation: CSARDVGSYEQYF.

V and J are TRBV6-5 and TRBJ2-7, with D uncertain. Trimming took off 2 bases at V and 3 bases at J, with 14 bases between the two ends. CDR1 is MNHEY, CDR2 SVGAGI, per germline. The CDR3 extends over 15 amino acids. In nucleotides, the CDR3 is TGTGCCAGCAGTTACGTCGGTCCCGGAAGCTACGAGCAGTACTTC. Translation gives CASSYVGPGSYEQYF.

V and J are TRBV6-1 and TRBJ2-7; D gene ambiguous. Germline loops: CDR1 MNHNS, CDR2 SASEGT. CDR3 size: 15 residues. V was clipped by 1 base and J by 2 bases, with 12 bases between them. CDR3 nucleotides: TGTGCCAGCAGTGAAGGGTACGACTGGACCTACGAGCAGTACTTC. It translates to CASSEGYDWTYEQYF.

The chain couples TRBV7-9 to TRBJ2-5, with D maybe TRBD2 (6 bases). Germline V gene data show CDR1 as SEHNR and CDR2 as FQNEAQ (reference sequence). The CDR3 length is 16 residues. The V and J ends lost 0 bases and 5 bases respectively, with 16 bases between them. CDR3 bases: TGTGCCAGCAGCTTAGCGCTAGGAGGGGTACGGGAGACCCAGTACTTC. It yields the protein CASSLALGGVRETQYF.

V is TRBV4-1 and J is TRBJ1-1, with 8 positions matching TRBD1. The germline V gene has CDR1 MGHRA and CDR2 YSYEKL. The CDR3 spans 16 residues. V gave up 2 bases and J gave up 0 bases; unmatched junction bases: 5. The CDR3 DNA is TGCGCCAGCAGCCAACCTAGACAGGGGCTGAACACTGAAGCTTTCTTT. It is translated as CASSQPRQGLNTEAFF.

This chain links TRBV29-1 with TRBJ2-3, with D maybe TRBD2 (6 bases). Deletions cut 6 bases from V and 4 bases from J, with 14 bases between. The CDR3 has 13 residues. Germline values: CDR1 SQVTM, CDR2 ANQGSEA. The CDR3 loop reads CSVMPPGADTQYF. Here the CDR3 DNA reads TGCAGCGTGATGCCCCCGGGGGCAGATACGCAGTATTTT.

V usage is TRBV7-9 and J usage is TRBJ2-1; 11 nucleotides match TRBD2. V lost 5 bases and J lost 0; bases outside the gene matches: 9. Looked up from germline, CDR1 is SEHNR and CDR2 is FQNEAQ (reference sequence). This CDR3 spans 18 amino acids. The CDR3 nucleotides are TGTGCCAGCAGCCACCCCGCTGGACTAGCGGGCTCCTACAATGAGCAGTTCTTC. Its translation is CASSHPAGLAGSYNEQFF.

V usage is TRBV28 and J usage is TRBJ1-5; D is unclear. V was pared by 8 bases and J by 2 bases, with 19 bases between. From germline, CDR1 is MDHEN and CDR2 SYDVKM. The CDR3 has 16 residues. In nucleotides, the CDR3 is TGTGCCAGCTCCCAACAAGTGCCCGCTGGCAATCAGCCCCAGCATTTT. Translating it yields CASSQQVPAGNQPQHF.

This chain connects TRBV7-2 to TRBJ2-1; D is perhaps TRBD2 (5 bases). Germline V gene data show CDR1 as SGHTA and CDR2 as FQGNSA. The CDR3 is 18 amino acids. V lost 2 bases, J lost 2 bases, and 19 bases lay in between. The CDR3 DNA follows: TGTGCCAGCAGCTTAATTGCCCTTATGGGCGGGCCCTACAATGAGCAGTTCTTC. As protein: CASSLIALMGGPYNEQFF.